A single sample is the source of the 23 T cell receptor beta chains below, sequenced in a study of a mutant IDH1 vaccine in newly diagnosed glioma. TCRdb's table, derived via immunoSEQ multiplex PCR, lists solely in-frame clones and lacks some. This table has fewer than 45,000 clones, around 74% appearing once. Time point in this sample: week 23, last vaccination. Vaccine doses each comprised 300 ug of mutant IDH1 20-mer peptide, with topical imiquimod. No antigen has been assigned to these receptors. The material sequenced was PBMCs, taken from a glioma patient whose treatment included an IDH1 peptide vaccine. These receptors were obtained from a man in his forties or fifties with glioma.

The chain joins TRBV7-2 to TRBJ1-3; D perhaps matches TRBD1 (5 bases). From germline, CDR1 is SGHTA and CDR2 FQGNSA. With 5 bases removed from V and 0 bases from J, the gap between germline ends came to 14 bases. The CDR3 length is 16 residues. This CDR3 reads CASSPAGTNSGNTIYF. The CDR3 region has the DNA TGTGCCAGCAGCCCCGCCGGGACGAACTCTGGAAACACCATATATTTT.

The chain is built from TRBV5-1 and TRBJ1-1; D gene uncertain. The germline V gene encodes CDR1 SGHRS and CDR2 YFSETQ. V was clipped by 0 bases and J by 1 base, with 7 bases between them. This CDR3 has 14 amino acids. The CDR3 loop is CASSLASRNTEAFF. CDR3 in DNA: TGCGCCAGCAGCTTGGCTTCCAGGAACACTGAAGCTTTCTTT. Full variable domain (missing parts from reference TRBV5-1 and TRBJ1-1): KAGVTQTPRYLIKTRGQQVTLSCSPISGHRSVSWYQQTPGQGLQFLFEYFSETQRNKGNFPGRFSGRQFSNSRSEMNVSTLELGDSALYLCASSLASRNTEAFFGQGTRLTVV.

The chain carries TRBV9 and TRBJ2-2; 9 bases line up with TRBD2. CDR3 size: 17 residues. CDR1 and CDR2 from the germline V gene are SGDLS and YYNGEE. The V and J ends lost 0 bases and 0 bases, in that order; junction bases with no gene match: 3. The CDR3 sequence is CASSVGGGGANTGELFF. The CDR3 nucleotides are TGTGCCAGCAGCGTAGGAGGCGGGGGGGCGAACACCGGGGAGCTGTTTTTT.

The V and J genes are TRBV6-1 and TRBJ2-7; D gene unclear. Germline V CDR1 and CDR2: MNHNS, SASEGT. CDR3 length equals 13 residues. The V end was cut by 4 bases, the J end by 2 bases, with 9 bases between. Here the CDR3 DNA reads TGTGCCAGCAGTGCGAAAGGGACCTACGAGCAGTACTTC. This codes for CASSAKGTYEQYF.

This clone was detected a few times. The V and J genes are TRBV7-3 and TRBJ1-5; 7 bases map to TRBD1. Trimming took 5 bases from V and 2 from J; bases not matched to a gene: 9. The CDR3 has 16 amino acids. The germline V gene has CDR1 SGHTA and CDR2 FQGTGA. The CDR3 is CASSPLTGKGNQPQHF. In nucleotides, the CDR3 is TGTGCCAGCAGCCCATTGACAGGGAAGGGCAATCAGCCCCAGCATTTT.

The V and J genes are TRBV19 and TRBJ2-1, with 7 bases that match TRBD1. Germline V lookup: CDR1 LNHDA, CDR2 SQIVND (reference sequence). This CDR3 is built from 13 residues. Losses at the gene ends were 5 bases for V and 6 bases for J; bases not matched to a gene: 4. The CDR3 loop reads CASSLRDSNEQFF. CDR3 coding DNA: TGTGCCAGTAGTCTCCGGGACAGCAATGAGCAGTTCTTC.

The chain is built from TRBV5-1 and TRBJ2-2; D remains ambiguous. The germline V gene encodes CDR1 SGHRS and CDR2 YFSETQ. This CDR3 has 15 residues. The V gene lost 6 bases and the J gene lost 0 bases, with 12 bases spanning the gap. Here the CDR3 reads CASTLDPANTGELFF. CDR3 in DNA: TGCGCCAGCACTCTTGACCCAGCGAACACCGGGGAGCTGTTTTTT.

In nucleotides, the CDR3 is TGCGCCAGCAGCCCGCTCGGCATCGCAGAAGCTTTCTTT. Its translation: CASSPLGIAEAFF. The chain joins TRBV5-1 to TRBJ1-1; D not certain. The CDR3 covers 13 residues. V lost 4 bases and J lost 8, with 15 bases in between. Germline CDR1 and CDR2: SGHRS and YFSETQ.

This rearrangement joins TRBV18 to TRBJ1-1, with 8 bases identical to TRBD1. This CDR3 has 16 amino acids. Trimming at V came to 1 base and at J to 1 base, leaving 5 bases not matched to a gene. Germline values: CDR1 KGHSH, CDR2 LQKENI. This CDR3 is CASSPLDRGRNTEAFF. The CDR3 nucleotides read TGTGCCAGCTCACCACTCGACAGGGGAAGGAACACTGAAGCTTTCTTT.

V is TRBV5-1 and J is TRBJ2-1; D is ambiguous. This CDR3 has 13 residues. V lost 0 bases and J lost 3, with 4 bases in between. Germline V gene data show CDR1 as SGHRS and CDR2 as YFSETQ. CDR3 coding DNA: TGCGCCAGCAGCTTGGATATCTACAATGAGCAGTTCTTC. It is translated as CASSLDIYNEQFF.

The chain is built from TRBV6-5 and TRBJ1-6; the D gene is possibly TRBD1 (6 bases). This CDR3 has 16 residues. The V end lost 3 bases, the J end lost 2 bases, and 11 bases lay between the germline ends. In germline, CDR1 is MNHEY, CDR2 SVGAGI. The CDR3 spells CASSYSRTAYNSPLHF. CDR3 DNA sequence: TGTGCCAGCAGTTATTCTCGGACAGCCTATAATTCACCCCTCCACTTT.

J is TRBJ2-1 and V is TRBV18; D is unresolved. Germline-derived CDR1 and CDR2 are KGHSH and LQKENI. V was cut by 2 bases and J by 8 bases, with 13 bases left in between. The CDR3 consists of 14 residues. CDR3 loop: CASSPSERNYEQFF. CDR3 DNA: TGTGCCAGCTCACCATCCGAGAGAAACTATGAGCAGTTCTTC.

J is TRBJ2-1 and V is TRBV23-1; 9 nucleotides align to TRBD1. TRBV23-1 is designated an ORF whose function remains uncertain. V lost 3 bases and J lost 7; bases outside the gene matches: 4. This CDR3 is built from 14 residues. The CDR3 nucleotides read TGCGCCAGCAGTCATGGACAGGGGCGGAATGAGCAGTTCTTC. Encoded protein: CASSHGQGRNEQFF.

The rearrangement joins TRBV6-1 to TRBJ2-7; 7 nucleotides agree with TRBD1. In germline, CDR1 is MNHNS, CDR2 SASEGT. This CDR3 has 15 residues. V lost 0 bases to trimming and J lost 4 bases; unmatched junction nucleotides: 6. The chain's CDR3 is CASSEATGSGYEQYF. CDR3 DNA: TGTGCCAGCAGTGAAGCGACAGGGAGTGGGTACGAGCAGTACTTC.

This chain uses TRBV25-1 with TRBJ1-4; a possible D gene is TRBD1 (5 bases). The V gene lost 4 bases and the J gene lost 5 bases, with 14 bases spanning the gap. Germline CDR1 reads MGHDK; CDR2 reads SYGVNS. The CDR3 has 15 amino acids. For the CDR3, the DNA is TGTGCCAGCAGTGTGTCAGGGCTGCCGAATGAAAAACTGTTTTTT. Residues: CASSVSGLPNEKLFF.

This clone was seen a few times. The rearrangement links TRBV29-1 to TRBJ1-1; D uncertain. The CDR3 sequence is 12 residues long. With 3 bases removed from V and 6 bases from J, the gap between germline ends came to 11 bases. Germline V CDR1 and CDR2: SQVTM, ANQGSEA. DNA of the CDR3: TGCAGCGTTGATAAGGGCAGCTCTGAAGCTTTCTTT. Its translation is CSVDKGSSEAFF.

The chain uses TRBV6-4 and TRBJ2-3; a possible D gene is TRBD2 (5 bases). V was pared by 4 bases and J by 6 bases, with 5 bases between. Germline V CDR1 and CDR2: MRHNA, SNTAGT. This CDR3 has 11 amino acids. In DNA, the CDR3 is TGTGCCAGCAGTGGAGGGGATACGCAGTATTTT. Translating it yields CASSGGDTQYF.

The chain couples TRBV7-9 to TRBJ2-5; 7 nucleotides line up with TRBD1. V shed 5 bases and J 5 bases; nucleotides not matched to a gene: 8. Per germline, CDR1 SEHNR and CDR2 FQNEAQ (reference sequence). The CDR3 has 14 amino acids. The CDR3, as DNA: TGTGCCAGCAGCCGAGTGACAGGGCGGGAGACCCAGTACTTC. As protein: CASSRVTGRETQYF.

The rearrangement joins TRBV7-9 to TRBJ1-1; D gene ambiguous. The CDR3 is 15 residues long. The V gene lost 1 base and the J gene lost 7 bases, with 16 bases spanning the gap. In germline, CDR1 is SEHNR, CDR2 FQNEAQ (reference sequence). CDR3 loop: CASSLVGLAWDEAFF. CDR3 nucleotides: TGTGCCAGCAGCTTAGTAGGGCTAGCCTGGGATGAAGCTTTCTTT. Drawing the rest from reference TRBV7-9 and TRBJ1-1, the complete variable domain is DTGVSQNPRHKITKRGQNVTFRCDPISEHNRLYWYRQTLGQGPEFLTYFQNEAQLEKSRLLSDRFSAERPKGSFSTLEIQRTEQGDSAMYLCASSLVGLAWDEAFFGQGTRLTVV.

The sample holds a few counts of this clone. The chain recombines TRBV7-8 with TRBJ1-6; maybe TRBD1 (6 bases). The ends were cut back, 6 bases at V and 10 bases at J, with 16 bases in the middle. The CDR3 runs 14 residues. CDR1 and CDR2 (germline): SGHVS, FQNEAQ. For the CDR3, the DNA is TGTGCCAGCAGGCTAAGACAGGAGACGTCACCCCTCCACTTT. Translating gives CASRLRQETSPLHF.

The chain joins TRBV7-2 to TRBJ2-7, with D unclear. The CDR3 is made up of 15 amino acids. The germline CDR1 and CDR2 sequences are SGHTA and FQGNSA. V dropped 3 bases and J dropped 2 bases, with 14 bases sitting between them. The DNA for the CDR3 is TGTGCCAGCAGCTTCGGACCCCCTAGAGCCTACGAGCAGTACTTC. Translating gives CASSFGPPRAYEQYF.

The genes are TRBV5-1 and TRBJ2-1; 9 bases are a match to TRBD2. The length of the CDR3 is 15 residues. Germline CDR1 SGHRS, CDR2 YFSETQ. V lost 4 bases to trimming and J lost 7 bases; unmatched junction nucleotides: 9. CDR3 region: CASSGDGAGGNEQFF. For the CDR3, the DNA is TGCGCCAGCAGCGGGGACGGAGCGGGGGGAAATGAGCAGTTCTTC.

J is TRBJ2-2 and V is TRBV29-1; D possibly corresponds to TRBD1 (6 bases). This CDR3 has 16 residues. In germline, CDR1 is SQVTM, CDR2 ANQGSEA. Trimming cost V 1 base and J 1 base, with 13 bases left between them. The CDR3 DNA follows: TGCAGCGTTGAAGTCGACAGGCTAAAGAACACCGGGGAGCTGTTTTTT. Amino acid sequence: CSVEVDRLKNTGELFF.